Shown below are 23 T cell receptor beta chains from a single sample sequenced in a study of T-cell memory formation after mild COVID-19 (dated by TCRdb to the early 2020s). The method behind the library was 5' RACE. The run used an Illumina NovaSeq 6000. Using fastp at Q25 and MiXCR, TCRdb reprocessed the public reads and kept productive beta chains. Rows with a matching CDR3 protein are joined into one entry that keeps the most common DNA and genes. The sample table holds 350,000 to 500,000 distinct CDR3 sequences, of which over 15% were seen once. The top ten hold roughly 21% of the sample. Material for sequencing was PBMCs or a T cell subset sorted from them (not recorded which). The receptors were gathered from a man between 18 and 29 years old who had mild COVID-19 (a few samples of this study predate the infection). The sample titles of this study are shuffled in the database, so cell type and time point are left out; the donor was told from shared clones.

Many counts were recorded for this clonotype. The chain uses TRBV5-1 and TRBJ1-1, with a tentative D call TRBD1 (5 bases). This CDR3 has 14 residues. Deletions cut 1 base from V and 4 bases from J, with 11 bases between. The germline gives CDR1 SGHRS, CDR2 YFSETQ. The CDR3 DNA is TGCGCCAGCAGCTTGTCGGGGGGAGGCACTGAAGCTTTCTTT. This codes for CASSLSGGGTEAFF.

V gene TRBV20-1 combines with J gene TRBJ2-2; the match to TRBD2 covers 7 bases. This CDR3 is 12 amino acids long. Germline lookup yields CDR1 DFQATT and CDR2 SNEGSKA (reference sequence). V dropped 5 bases and J dropped 5; count of bases not matched to a gene: 2. The CDR3 loop reads CSAGAGTGELFF. For the CDR3, the DNA is TGCAGTGCTGGAGCGGGGACCGGGGAGCTGTTTTTT.

The rearrangement links TRBV4-2 to TRBJ1-4, with 11 nucleotides matching TRBD1. V was clipped by 2 bases and J by 7 bases; unmatched bases: 3. Per germline, CDR1 LGHNA and CDR2 YNFKEQ. The CDR3 spans 15 residues. CDR3 loop: CASSQRTGGSEKLFF. The CDR3 DNA is TGTGCCAGCAGCCAAAGGACAGGGGGCTCTGAAAAACTGTTTTTT.

The V gene is TRBV24-1, the J gene TRBJ1-2; TRBD1 agrees at 9 bases. The CDR3 extends over 14 amino acids. Germline CDR1 KGHDR, CDR2 SFDVKD. V shed 5 bases, J shed 7 bases, and the junction held 7 bases outside the gene matches. The CDR3 region has the DNA TGTGCCACCAGTGCGGGACAGGGTAGTTCTGGCTACACCTTC. Its protein product is CATSAGQGSSGYTF.

The CDR3, as DNA: TGTGCCAGCACCAGACCCCAGACAAAGAGTGGCTACACCTTC. Amino acid sequence: CASTRPQTKSGYTF. The rearrangement links TRBV7-2 to TRBJ1-2; D call uncertain. From germline, CDR1 is SGHTA and CDR2 FQGNSA. V was pared by 7 bases and J by 7 bases, with 19 bases between. The CDR3 is 14 amino acids.

This clonotype occurred a few times. The V and J genes are TRBV7-2 and TRBJ2-3; 9 bases align to TRBD2. V lost 1 base and J lost 2; bases outside the gene matches: 10. The CDR3 consists of 18 residues. Germline CDR1 and CDR2: SGHTA and FQGNSA. CDR3 nucleotide sequence: TGTGCCAGCAGCTTAGTCGCGGGGCTAGCGGGGAACACAGATACGCAGTATTTT. Encoded protein: CASSLVAGLAGNTDTQYF.

The chain is built from TRBV24-1 and TRBJ2-3; weak D call: TRBD2 (6 bases). The CDR3 length is 12 residues. The V and J ends lost 9 bases and 6 bases respectively, with 12 bases between them. Germline CDR1 KGHDR, CDR2 SFDVKD. This CDR3 reads CATGDWGDTQYF. Here the CDR3 DNA reads TGTGCCACCGGGGACTGGGGTGATACGCAGTATTTT.

The rearrangement uses TRBV6-2 or TRBV6-3 and TRBJ2-1; D possibly uses TRBD1 or TRBD2 (5 bases each). This CDR3 contains 16 residues. Germline lookup yields CDR1 MNHEY and CDR2 SVGEGT. V was pared by 7 bases and J by 3 bases, with 19 bases between. In nucleotides, the CDR3 is TGTGCCAGCACTCCTCCGGGACCCCCAGGCTACAATGAGCAGTTCTTC. Amino acid sequence: CASTPPGPPGYNEQFF.

V is TRBV5-6 and J is TRBJ2-6, with a tentative D call TRBD1 (5 bases). Germline CDR1 is SGHDT and CDR2 is YYEEEE. Trimming shortened V by 1 base and J by 0 bases, and 14 bases separated the two germline ends. The CDR3 has 18 amino acids. The CDR3 protein is CASSLYQGLLSGANVLTF. In DNA form, the CDR3 reads TGTGCCAGCAGCTTGTATCAGGGTCTCCTCTCTGGGGCCAACGTCCTGACTTTC.

The genes are TRBV27 and TRBJ2-7; TRBD1 aligns across 9 bases. The J segment lost 5 bases and the V segment lost 2 bases, leaving 4 bases of the junction unmatched. Germline V gene data show CDR1 as MNHEY and CDR2 as SMNVEV (reference sequence). The CDR3 consists of 14 residues. Here the CDR3 DNA reads TGTGCCAGCAGTTTACAGGGACAGGGCCACGAGCAGTACTTC. Its translation is CASSLQGQGHEQYF.

In its sample, this clonotype was seen a few times. The chain recombines TRBV29-1 with TRBJ2-5; 9 bases align to TRBD2. CDR3 length: 15 amino acids. After removal of 2 bases from V and 1 base from J, the junction contained 5 bases not matched to a gene. The germline V gene encodes CDR1 SQVTM and CDR2 ANQGSEA. The CDR3 reads CSVELAGTFQETQYF. The CDR3 DNA sequence: TGCAGCGTTGAACTAGCGGGGACCTTCCAAGAGACCCAGTACTTC.

CDR3 region: CASSQAAGPDTQYF. The CDR3, as DNA: TGTGCCAGCAGCCAAGCGGCAGGGCCAGATACGCAGTATTTT. V gene TRBV3-1 combines with J gene TRBJ2-3, with D maybe TRBD1 (5 bases). The CDR3 has 14 residues. Germline V gene lookup returns CDR1 LGHDT and CDR2 YNNKEL (reference sequence). V gave up 1 base and J gave up 4 bases, with 9 bases separating them.

The chain uses TRBV19 and TRBJ2-3; maybe TRBD2 (5 bases). The V gene lost 7 bases and the J gene lost 0 bases, with 11 bases spanning the gap. From germline, CDR1 is LNHDA and CDR2 SQIVND (reference sequence). This CDR3 is 14 amino acids long. The CDR3 protein is CASKKAASTDTQYF. The CDR3 DNA is TGTGCCAGTAAGAAAGCGGCTAGCACAGATACGCAGTATTTT.

The chain has TRBV27 and TRBJ2-1; TRBD2 aligns across 10 bases. After removal of 9 bases from V and 4 bases from J, the junction contained 9 bases not matched to a gene. Germline V gene data show CDR1 as MNHEY and CDR2 as SMNVEV (reference sequence). There are 15 residues in the CDR3. This CDR3 is CASKALAGVYNEQFF. CDR3 in DNA: TGTGCCAGTAAGGCGCTAGCGGGAGTTTACAATGAGCAGTTCTTC.

In its sample, this clonotype was seen a few times. The J gene is TRBJ2-6, the V gene TRBV7-9; D gene uncertain. Trimming took off 4 bases at V and 4 bases at J, with 8 bases between the two ends. CDR1 and CDR2 (germline): SEHNR, FQNEAQ (reference sequence). This CDR3 has 14 residues. Here the CDR3 reads CASSSLTGANVLTF. The CDR3, as DNA: TGTGCCAGCAGCTCTTTAACCGGGGCCAACGTCCTGACTTTC.

J is TRBJ1-4 and V is TRBV4-1; maybe TRBD1 (5 bases). V lost 0 bases and J 8 bases, leaving 10 bases between the germline ends. This CDR3 has 14 residues. Germline V CDR1 and CDR2: MGHRA, YSYEKL. The CDR3 region is CASSQDRGREKLFF. The CDR3 nucleotides read TGCGCCAGCAGCCAAGACCGGGGGAGGGAAAAACTGTTTTTT.

With respect to this clonotype: This could be a read error, since a much larger clone is one nucleotide away. V gene TRBV7-6 combines with J gene TRBJ2-5; D unresolved. CDR1 SGHVS and CDR2 FNYEAQ come from the germline V gene. The CDR3 extends over 12 amino acids. The CDR3 reads CASSLASETKYF. The CDR3, as DNA: TGTGCCAGCAGCTTAGCATCCGAGACCAAGTACTTC.

This clonotype was seen a handful of times. V is TRBV20-1 and J is TRBJ2-4, with 11 bases aligning to TRBD1. The CDR3 covers 13 residues. Per the germline V gene, CDR1 is DFQATT and CDR2 is SNEGSKA (reference sequence). The V gene end was trimmed by 3 bases and the J gene end by 8 bases; junction bases not matched to a gene: 3. The CDR3 coding sequence is TGCAGTGCTAGGGGACAGGGGGGAGACATTCAGTACTTC. Encoded protein: CSARGQGGDIQYF.

The chain links TRBV3-1 to TRBJ2-7, with a possible D match to TRBD2 (5 bases). Germline V lookup: CDR1 LGHDT, CDR2 YNNKEL (reference sequence). The V end lost 4 bases, the J end lost 11 bases, and 18 bases lay between the germline ends. CDR3 length equals 13 residues. The DNA of the CDR3 is TGTGCCAGCAGCCCCTACCGGGGATCAGTGGAGTACTTC. Protein: CASSPYRGSVEYF.

V usage is TRBV27 and J usage is TRBJ2-7; 8 bases are shared with TRBD2. The junction had 13 bases not matched to a gene; V was cut back by 5 bases and J by 4 bases. CDR1 is MNHEY and CDR2 is SMNVEV in the germline V gene (reference sequence). This CDR3 has 16 amino acids. CDR3 coding DNA: TGTGCCAGCAGTCCAAGCGGGGGCAGGGCCCCGTACGAGCAGTACTTC. Translating gives CASSPSGGRAPYEQYF.

The chain is built from TRBV20-1 and TRBJ2-5; D not resolved. The germline CDR1 and CDR2 sequences are DFQATT and SNEGSKA (reference sequence). Deletions cut 6 bases from V and 5 bases from J, with 7 bases between. The CDR3 is 10 residues long. The CDR3 loop reads CSAPTETQYF. The CDR3 DNA reads as TGCAGTGCGCCAACGGAGACCCAGTACTTC.

V and J are TRBV18 and TRBJ1-1; 10 bases fit TRBD1. The CDR3 totals 13 residues. Germline loops: CDR1 KGHSH, CDR2 LQKENI. The trim removed 2 bases at V and 10 bases at J, leaving 4 bases unmatched. CDR3 sequence: CASSPSDRGAAFF. CDR3 coding DNA: TGTGCCAGCTCACCATCGGACAGGGGGGCAGCTTTCTTT.

The genes are TRBV5-1 and TRBJ2-1, with 16 bases identical to TRBD2. The V and J ends lost 4 bases and 4 bases, in that order; junction bases with no gene match: 5. The length of the CDR3 is 17 residues. Germline assignment: CDR1 SGHRS and CDR2 YFSETQ. The CDR3 spells CASSLGLAGGQYNEQFF. CDR3 DNA: TGCGCCAGCAGCCTGGGACTAGCGGGGGGGCAATACAATGAGCAGTTCTTC.